The rows below give T cell receptor beta chains drawn from one sample of a study of control samples from healthy donors and cancer patients. TCRdb keeps only in-frame clones here, not all; method: immunoSEQ multiplex PCR. The repertoire holds fewer than 110,000 clones, with about 89% as singletons. Sequencing was carried out using PBMCs. The source is a man aged 60 to 69 with lung cancer. Each CDR3 is given with its conserved first and last residue. A D gene is named only where the DNA matches it firmly. Where a row states a size, it is once, few, many or the class of an expanded clone; other rows omit it.

v_call,clone_size,j_call,d_call,cdr3_aa,cdr3_nt
TRBV3-1/TRBV3-2,-,TRBJ1-2,-,CASSQQTYRMRHGYTF,TGTGCCAGCAGCCAACAGACCTACAGGATGCGGCATGGCTACACCTTC
TRBV7-2,-,TRBJ2-5,-,CASSLTKVTGETQYF,TGTGCCAGCAGCTTAACCAAAGTGACAGGAGAGACCCAGTACTTC
TRBV2,-,TRBJ2-3,-,CASSEGPGAGALGTDTQYF,TGTGCCAGCAGTGAAGGTCCGGGCGCGGGGGCCTTGGGAACAGATACGCAGTATTTT
TRBV3-1/TRBV3-2,-,TRBJ1-6,-,CASSGGWSRLAVGSPLHF,TGTGCCAGCAGTGGGGGTTGGTCGCGTCTTGCTGTAGGTTCACCCCTCCACTTT
TRBV6-5,-,TRBJ1-2,-,CASSPQAGQGYTF,TGTGCCAGCAGTCCCCAGGCAGGCCAGGGCTACACCTTC
TRBV7-6,few,TRBJ1-3,-,CASSLGGGNTIYF,TGTGCCAGCAGCTTAGGGGGAGGAAACACCATATATTTT
TRBV29-1,-,TRBJ2-2,TRBD2,CSVAGGPDTGELFF,TGCAGCGTTGCGGGGGGGCCTGACACCGGGGAGCTGTTTTTT
TRBV4-1,-,TRBJ2-5,-,CASSQDRATQYF,TGCGCCAGCAGCCAAGACCGGGCTACCCAGTACTTC
TRBV18,-,TRBJ2-5,-,CASSLAGAEETQYF,TGTGCCAGCTCCCTGGCGGGGGCAGAAGAGACCCAGTACTTC
TRBV24-1,-,TRBJ2-2,-,CATSDPTGKLTGELFF,TGTGCCACCAGTGATCCAACAGGGAAGTTAACCGGGGAGCTGTTTTTT
TRBV4-1,-,TRBJ1-1,-,CASSQAKAWGTEAFF,TGCGCCAGCAGCCAAGCGAAGGCCTGGGGCACTGAAGCTTTCTTT
TRBV5-8,-,TRBJ2-1,TRBD1,CASSSDRDSSSYNEQFF,TGTGCCAGCAGCTCGGACAGGGACAGTAGCTCCTACAATGAGCAGTTCTTC
TRBV4-2,-,TRBJ1-2,TRBD1,CASSQDIGTGANYGYTF,TGTGCCAGCAGCCAAGATATAGGGACAGGGGCTAACTATGGCTACACCTTC
TRBV9,-,TRBJ2-3,TRBD2,CASSVAAGATTDTQYF,TGTGCCAGCAGCGTAGCAGCGGGGGCGACCACAGATACGCAGTATTTT
TRBV29-1,-,TRBJ2-3,TRBD2,CSGHGLAAYTDTQYF,TGCAGCGGCCATGGACTAGCGGCTTACACAGATACGCAGTATTTT
TRBV2,-,TRBJ2-6,-,CASSQSSGANVLTF,TGTGCCAGCAGCCAGAGCTCTGGGGCCAACGTCCTGACTTTC
TRBV27,-,TRBJ2-3,TRBD2,CASSSSQTSGGLYTTDTQYF,TGTGCCAGCAGTTCGTCCCAAACTAGCGGGGGCCTCTATACTACAGATACGCAGTATTTT
TRBV5-6,-,TRBJ2-1,TRBD1,CASSLDLSGGYNEQFF,TGTGCCAGCAGCTTGGACCTGTCAGGGGGCTACAATGAGCAGTTCTTC
TRBV12-3/TRBV12-4,-,TRBJ1-1,-,CASSYRSFKGAFF,TGTGCCAGCAGTTATCGGTCTTTTAAAGGAGCTTTCTTT
TRBV5-1,once,TRBJ2-1,-,CASSPYPLTEEAYNEQFF,TGCGCCAGCAGCCCGTACCCCTTGACGGAGGAGGCTTACAATGAGCAGTTCTTC
TRBV2,-,TRBJ1-3,-,CASSEFGNTIYF,TGTGCCAGCAGTGAGTTTGGAAACACCATATATTTT
TRBV13,-,TRBJ1-2,-,CASRSYGDPVYGYTF,TGTGCCAGCAGGTCCTATGGGGACCCTGTCTATGGCTACACCTTC
TRBV5-1,-,TRBJ2-4,-,CASSNGAQNIQYF,TGCGCCAGCAGCAACGGGGCCCAAAACATTCAGTACTTC
TRBV12-2,-,TRBJ1-4,-,CASRLASGQRNEKLFF,TGTGCAAGTCGCTTAGCGTCCGGACAGCGAAATGAAAAACTGTTTTTT
TRBV18,-,TRBJ1-5,-,CASSPPVGAGNQPQHF,TGTGCCAGCTCACCACCGGTGGGAGCGGGCAATCAGCCCCAGCATTTT
TRBV4-1,-,TRBJ2-2,-,CASSQDEFIGELFF,TGCGCCAGCAGCCAAGATGAATTCATCGGGGAGCTGTTTTTT
TRBV18,-,TRBJ2-7,-,CASSPRNSPYEQYF,TGTGCCAGCTCACCACGCAACAGCCCCTACGAGCAGTACTTC
TRBV11-3,few,TRBJ2-4,-,CASSSGLGPKNIQYF,TGTGCCAGCAGCTCCGGGCTGGGACCAAAAAACATTCAGTACTTC
TRBV30,-,TRBJ2-2,-,CASPLGGSTGELFF,TGTGCCTCCCCCCTAGGGGGGAGTACCGGGGAGCTGTTTTTT
TRBV7-9,-,TRBJ1-2,-,CASSLDRRWDYGYTF,TGTGCCAGCAGCTTGGACAGAAGGTGGGACTATGGCTACACCTTC
TRBV9,-,TRBJ2-2,-,CASSVGGHGELFF,TGTGCCAGCAGCGTAGGAGGCCACGGGGAGCTGTTTTTT
TRBV18,once,TRBJ1-6,TRBD1,CASSPDRDLLHF,TGTGCCAGCTCACCAGACAGGGATCTCCTCCACTTT
TRBV10-1,once,TRBJ1-1,-,CASSGGKDTEAFF,TGCGCCAGCAGCGGGGGAAAGGACACTGAAGCTTTCTTT
TRBV27,-,TRBJ1-5,-,CASSFQGPGFGNQPQHF,TGTGCCAGCAGTTTTCAGGGCCCCGGATTCGGCAATCAGCCCCAGCATTTT
TRBV7-9,-,TRBJ1-1,-,CASSIVGYTEAFF,TGTGCCAGCAGTATTGTGGGGTACACTGAAGCTTTCTTT
TRBV18,-,TRBJ1-1,-,CASSRSFSGSENTEAFF,TGTGCCAGCTCACGCTCTTTCAGTGGCAGTGAGAACACTGAAGCTTTCTTT
TRBV15,-,TRBJ2-4,-,CATSRDRTGLGAKNIQYF,TGTGCCACCAGCAGAGATCGGACGGGACTTGGGGCCAAAAACATTCAGTACTTC
TRBV10-3,-,TRBJ1-2,-,CAIRGSESYGYTF,TGTGCCATCAGGGGGTCGGAGAGCTATGGCTACACCTTC
TRBV7-8,-,TRBJ1-2,-,CASSSDRSLNYGYTF,TGTGCCAGCAGCTCAGACAGATCTTTAAACTATGGCTACACCTTC
TRBV19,-,TRBJ2-5,-,CASRTDYQETQYF,TGTGCCAGTAGGACGGACTACCAAGAGACCCAGTACTTC
TRBV18,-,TRBJ1-5,TRBD1,CASSPQTGDQPQHF,TGTGCCAGCTCACCTCAGACAGGGGATCAGCCCCAGCATTTT
TRBV6-6,-,TRBJ1-1,-,CASSYSRGDSTEAFF,TGTGCCAGCAGTTACTCGAGGGGTGATAGCACTGAAGCTTTCTTT
TRBV27,once,TRBJ2-1,-,CASSFGGRRTVDEQFF,TGTGCCAGCAGTTTCGGAGGTCGCCGAACGGTCGATGAGCAGTTCTTC
TRBV9,few,TRBJ1-3,-,CASSVDGGNTIYF,TGTGCCAGCAGCGTAGATGGGGGAAACACCATATATTTT
TRBV27,-,TRBJ1-5,TRBD1,CASSLTGGRPQHF,TGTGCCAGCAGTTTAACAGGGGGCAGGCCCCAGCATTTT
TRBV5-8,-,TRBJ2-5,-,CASSLTYDRLKPQYF,TGTGCCAGCAGCTTGACATATGACAGGCTGAAGCCCCAGTACTTC
TRBV2,-,TRBJ1-1,-,CASSEASRAEAFF,TGTGCCAGCAGTGAAGCATCCCGTGCCGAAGCTTTCTTT
TRBV5-1,-,TRBJ1-1,-,CASSFRGETEAFF,TGCGCCAGCAGCTTTAGAGGGGAGACTGAAGCTTTCTTT
TRBV7-7,-,TRBJ2-2,-,CASSTINLNTGELFF,TGTGCCAGCAGCACCATTAATCTGAACACCGGGGAGCTGTTTTTT